This TCR beta chain is from a study of CD8 T cells in ankylosing spondylitis. The study, taken as a whole, reports: The authors reported significant enrichment of disease-linked clones in matched ankylosing spondylitis synovial fluid. The study identified a TCR beta motif of several highly homologous variants that appeared characteristic of ankylosing spondylitis blood.

A remark on this clonotype: The antigen remains undetermined.

Each CDR3 protein is one row after TCRdb ran MiXCR on the 5' RACE reads. In the table there are a few hundred thousand distinct CDR3 sequences, 12% of which are singletons. Germline CDR1 SGHAT, CDR2 FQNNGV. The CDR3 extends over 18 amino acids. V trimming: 2 bases; J trimming: 2 bases; junction bases outside the gene matches: 9. Material: blood, either unsorted or a sorted T cell fraction (not recorded which). This TCR came from a male donor with ankylosing spondylitis. The rearrangement uses TRBV11-2 and TRBJ2-2, with 9 bases lining up with TRBD2. The CDR3 sequence is CASSLKGRLAVNTGELFF. The CDR3 DNA reads as TGTGCCAGCAGCTTAAAGGGGCGACTAGCGGTAAACACCGGGGAGCTGTTTTTT.